This T cell receptor beta chain was captured by sequencing in a study of control samples from healthy donors and cancer patients. Libraries were prepared by immunoSEQ multiplex PCR; TCRdb keeps only in-frame clonotypes and omits some of them. The sample lists roughly 95,000 clones; around nine tenths were seen once. The CDR3 is 14 amino acids. In germline, CDR1 is MNHEY, CDR2 SMNVEV (reference sequence). Trimming cost V 2 bases and J 8 bases, with 10 bases left between them. V gene TRBV27 combines with J gene TRBJ1-6; weak D call: TRBD1 (5 bases). Source material: blood. The sequence was collected from a human donor in good health. The donor label of this sample is uncertain. The CDR3 loop reads CASSLGLGDSPLHF. Here the CDR3 DNA reads TGTGCCAGCAGTTTAGGGCTAGGGGATTCACCCCTCCACTTT.